These 30 T cell receptor beta chains originate from one sample sequenced in a study of beta chain features in type 1 diabetes. Isolated RNA was reverse transcribed in full, so expressed TCRB transcripts were sequenced. The method was immunoSEQ multiplex PCR; TCRdb's version includes in-frame clones alone and lacks a portion of them. The table has 970,000 or so clones, 15% to 20% seen once. Specimen: naive CD4+ T cells from blood. The source of these receptors is a young woman in good health.

This chain uses TRBV28 with TRBJ1-5; D gene uncertain. Looked up from germline, CDR1 is MDHEN and CDR2 is SYDVKM. V was trimmed by 0 bases and J by 0 bases, leaving 15 bases between them. CDR3 length: 18 amino acids. CDR3 DNA sequence: TGTGCCAGCAGTTTATGGTTTCCGGAGAATTATAGCAATCAGCCCCAGCATTTT. This codes for CASSLWFPENYSNQPQHF.

This rearrangement joins TRBV5-5 to TRBJ2-7, with D possibly TRBD2 on 5 matching bases. CDR3 size: 15 residues. Germline CDR1 SGHKS, CDR2 YYEKEE (reference sequence). V was cut by 5 bases and J by 2 bases, with 17 bases left in between. The CDR3 protein is CASRKVYSDTYEQYF. Written as DNA, the CDR3 is TGTGCCAGCAGGAAAGTATATAGCGATACCTACGAGCAGTACTTC. Combining the CDR3 with reference TRBV5-5 and TRBJ2-7 gives the whole variable domain DAGVTQSPTHLIKTRGQQVTLRCSPISGHKSVSWYQQVLGQGPQFIFQYYEKEERGRGNFPDRFSARQFPNYSSELNVNALLLGDSALYLCASRKVYSDTYEQYFGPGTRLTVT.

This chain uses TRBV5-1 with TRBJ2-7, with D possibly being TRBD1 (5 bases). The V end lost 2 bases, the J end lost 1 base, and 7 bases lay between the germline ends. This CDR3 has 13 amino acids. From germline, CDR1 is SGHRS and CDR2 YFSETQ. This CDR3 is CASSFDRSYEQYF. DNA of the CDR3: TGCGCCAGCAGCTTTGACAGATCCTACGAGCAGTACTTC.

As concerns this clone: The same CDR3 also results from other DNA sequences found in this sample. The chain carries TRBV7-2 and TRBJ2-6; D is uncertain. CDR1 and CDR2 (germline): SGHTA, FQGNSA. The CDR3 length is 14 residues. Trimming removed 2 bases from V and 4 bases from J, with 6 bases in between. Here the CDR3 DNA reads TGTGCCAGCAGCTTATTTTCCGGGGCCAACGTCCTGACTTTC. Translating it yields CASSLFSGANVLTF.

This clone occurred a few times. The gene calls are TRBV11-2 and TRBJ2-1, with no clear D. Germline CDR1 and CDR2: SGHAT and FQNNGV. The V gene lost 7 bases and the J gene lost 7 bases, with 14 bases spanning the gap. This CDR3 spans 13 amino acids. The CDR3 DNA follows: TGTGCCAGCACACTCATCCGGAAAAATGAGCAGTTCTTC. The encoded protein is CASTLIRKNEQFF.

A word on this clone: The same CDR3 is also encoded by other DNA sequences in this sample. CDR3 DNA sequence: TGTGCCAGCTCACCGGGGGGGTCCTACAATGAGCAGTTCTTC. Translating it yields CASSPGGSYNEQFF. This chain uses TRBV18 with TRBJ2-1; 7 bases map to TRBD2. The ends lost 3 bases at V and 1 base at J; junction bases unmatched: 0. The CDR3 consists of 14 residues. Germline V gives CDR1 KGHSH, CDR2 LQKENI.

This chain connects TRBV5-4 to TRBJ2-7, with 7 bases lining up with TRBD1. The J segment lost 6 bases and the V segment lost 0 bases, leaving 9 bases of the junction unmatched. CDR3 length equals 15 residues. Per the germline V gene, CDR1 is SGHNT and CDR2 is YYREEE (reference sequence). The CDR3 nucleotides read TGTGCCAGCAGCTTGGGAGCAGGTAACAGGGGCGAGCAGTACTTC. It translates to CASSLGAGNRGEQYF.

This clone was picked up a small number of times. The chain couples TRBV5-1 to TRBJ2-7, with 7 bases aligning to TRBD2. This CDR3 region has 15 residues. Germline V gene data show CDR1 as SGHRS and CDR2 as YFSETQ. V lost 1 base and J lost 6; bases outside the gene matches: 10. As DNA, the CDR3 is TGCGCCAGCAGCTTGCATGGAGAAACGGGAGGCGAGCAGTACTTC. The encoded protein is CASSLHGETGGEQYF.

The chain carries TRBV7-2 and TRBJ1-2, with 10 nucleotides matching TRBD1. Germline lookup yields CDR1 SGHTA and CDR2 FQGNSA. This CDR3 has 18 residues. Losses at the gene ends were 4 bases for V and 4 bases for J; bases not matched to a gene: 15. The CDR3 DNA reads TGTGCCAGCAGCTACATGAGGAGCGGGCGACAGGGGGCCTATGGCTACACCTTC. It specifies CASSYMRSGRQGAYGYTF.

V is TRBV27 and J is TRBJ1-2; 10 positions match TRBD1. Looked up from germline, CDR1 is MNHEY and CDR2 is SMNVEV (reference sequence). V lost 5 bases to trimming and J lost 7 bases; unmatched junction nucleotides: 4. CDR3 length: 13 amino acids. DNA for the CDR3: TGTGCCAGCAGTCCAGGGACAGGGGCTGGCTACACCTTC. The encoded protein is CASSPGTGAGYTF.

This clone was seen only a few times. V gene TRBV10-3 combines with J gene TRBJ2-7; D gene unclear. This CDR3 is built from 14 residues. V was clipped by 5 bases and J by 5 bases, with 16 bases between them. CDR1 and CDR2 from the germline V gene are ENHRY and SYGVKD. The CDR3 region has the DNA TGTGCCATCAGTATTGTTAGCCCCAGCCACGAGCAGTACTTC. Protein sequence: CAISIVSPSHEQYF.

With respect to this clone: One end of the junction varies from germline; a read error may be responsible. V usage is TRBV9 and J usage is TRBJ2-7; 7 bases line up with TRBD2. Germline V gene data show CDR1 as SGDLS and CDR2 as YYNGEE. There are 16 residues in the CDR3. Here the CDR3 DNA reads TGTGGCAGCAGCCACAGGCCAGACCTAGCGGCCTACGAGCAGTACTTC. Encoded protein: CGSSHRPDLAAYEQYF.

This clone was seen a few times. V is TRBV18 and J is TRBJ2-7; D remains ambiguous. Germline-derived CDR1 and CDR2 are KGHSH and LQKENI. The length of the CDR3 is 10 residues. The chain's CDR3 is CASSARASKV. CDR3 nucleotide sequence: TGTGCCAGCTCAGCGAGAGCCTCGAAGGTC.

This clone showed up just a few times. The rearrangement links TRBV5-1 to TRBJ2-3; no reliable D call. Germline CDR1 is SGHRS and CDR2 is YFSETQ. V was shortened by 7 bases and J by 6 bases, with 9 bases between the two germline ends. There are 11 residues in the CDR3. The DNA for the CDR3 is TGCGCCAGCTTCTCTATGGATACGCAGTATTTT. Translation: CASFSMDTQYF.

This clone was recorded a few times. This sequence joins TRBV6-5 and TRBJ2-4; D is undetermined. Trimming took 2 bases from V and 0 from J, leaving 8 bases between them. This CDR3 comprises 15 residues. Looked up from germline, CDR1 is MNHEY and CDR2 is SVGAGI. The CDR3 sequence is CASSYSQLAKNIQYF. CDR3 bases: TGTGCCAGCAGTTACAGCCAACTAGCCAAAAACATTCAGTACTTC.

This chain connects TRBV13 to TRBJ2-3; tentatively, D is TRBD2 (5 bases). Germline CDR1 reads PRHDT; CDR2 reads FYEKMQ (reference sequence). Trimming took 4 bases from V and 0 from J, leaving 17 bases between them. The CDR3 consists of 17 residues. CDR3 region: CASSSSEGRGSTDTQYF. CDR3 DNA: TGTGCCAGCAGCTCCTCTGAAGGGAGAGGTAGCACAGATACGCAGTATTTT. The full variable domain, in which reference TRBV13 and TRBJ2-3 provide the parts outside the CDR3, is AAGVIQSPRHLIKEKRETATLKCYPIPRHDTVYWYQQGPGQDPQFLISFYEKMQSDKGSIPDRFSAQQFSDYHSELNMSSLELGDSALYFCASSSSEGRGSTDTQYFGPGTRLTVL.

This clone was found a few times. The chain couples TRBV7-2 to TRBJ1-3; D not certain. CDR1 and CDR2 (germline): SGHTA, FQGNSA. This CDR3 region has 16 residues. The ends were cut back, 1 base at V and 0 bases at J, with 10 bases in the middle. CDR3 sequence (DNA): TGTGCCAGCAGCTTAGTGGCGTACCTCTCTGGAAACACCATATATTTT. Its translation: CASSLVAYLSGNTIYF.

The CDR3 sequence is CASSWGYENTEAFF. The CDR3 coding sequence is TGTGCCAGCAGCTGGGGTTACGAGAACACTGAAGCTTTCTTT. V and J are TRBV7-9 and TRBJ1-1, with D hard to call. The germline CDR1 and CDR2 sequences are SEHNR and FQNEAQ (reference sequence). V was shortened by 4 bases and J by 1 base, with 10 bases between the two germline ends. The CDR3 has 14 amino acids.

The rearrangement uses TRBV7-9 and TRBJ2-3; no definite D call. The CDR3 runs 12 residues. Per the germline V gene, CDR1 is SEHNR and CDR2 is FQNEAQ (reference sequence). V lost 7 bases and J 0 bases, leaving 5 bases between the germline ends. The CDR3 loop reads CASKNSTDTQYF. The CDR3 DNA reads TGTGCCAGCAAAAATAGCACAGATACGCAGTATTTT.

The chain joins TRBV4-3 to TRBJ2-2; 15 bases line up with TRBD2. The V and J ends lost 3 bases and 5 bases, in that order; junction bases with no gene match: 4. CDR3 length: 17 residues. CDR1 is LGHNA and CDR2 is YSLEER in the germline V gene. The CDR3 loop is CASSQGLAGGRTGELFF. The CDR3 DNA sequence: TGCGCCAGCAGCCAGGGACTAGCGGGAGGTCGGACCGGGGAGCTGTTTTTT.

This clone was counted between two and nine times. The same CDR3 can be traced to other DNA sequences in this sample. The chain is built from TRBV7-9 and TRBJ2-1; D not resolved. Per the germline V gene, CDR1 is SEHNR and CDR2 is FQNEAQ (reference sequence). The CDR3 spans 12 residues. Deletions cut 5 bases from V and 3 bases from J, with 5 bases between. Here the CDR3 reads CASSLVYNEQFF. The CDR3 DNA reads TGTGCCAGCAGCCTCGTCTACAATGAGCAGTTCTTC.

A few counts support this clone. V is TRBV27 and J is TRBJ1-5; tentative D call: TRBD1 (5 bases). The germline V gene has CDR1 MNHEY and CDR2 SMNVEV (reference sequence). V lost 4 bases, J lost 11 bases, and 9 bases lay in between. The CDR3 length is 11 residues. The CDR3: CASSSGTAQHF. The DNA of the CDR3 is TGTGCCAGCAGTTCAGGGACGGCCCAGCATTTT.

This clone was observed a few times. The chain uses TRBV14 and TRBJ1-2; D gene ambiguous. CDR1 is SGHDN and CDR2 is FVKESK in the germline V gene. The V gene lost 0 bases and the J gene lost 5 bases, with 7 bases spanning the gap. The CDR3 extends over 13 amino acids. CDR3 region: CASSQDLKYGYTF. The CDR3 region has the DNA TGTGCCAGCAGCCAAGATCTGAAGTATGGCTACACCTTC. The variable domain in full, with the rest retrieved from reference TRBV14 and TRBJ1-2, is EAGVTQFPSHSVIEKGQTVTLRCDPISGHDNLYWYRRVMGKEIKFLLHFVKESKQDESGMPNNRFLAERTGGTYSTLKVQPAELEDSGVYFCASSQDLKYGYTFGSGTRLTVV.

The chain uses TRBV28 and TRBJ1-1; a possible D gene is TRBD1 (5 bases). Trimming removed 5 bases at V and 3 bases at J, with 16 bases between. Germline CDR1 MDHEN, CDR2 SYDVKM. The CDR3 is 15 amino acids. The CDR3 reads CASSLPQVGYTEAFF. CDR3 bases: TGTGCCAGCAGTCTACCACAGGTTGGCTACACTGAAGCTTTCTTT.

This chain connects TRBV28 to TRBJ2-7; 8 nucleotides line up with TRBD2. The length of the CDR3 is 14 residues. Germline values: CDR1 MDHEN, CDR2 SYDVKM. Trimming removed 8 bases from V and 2 bases from J; junction bases left unmatched: 8. The CDR3 bases are TGTGCCAGCGGGGGTGCGGGAGGCCCCTACGAGCAGTACTTC. It translates to CASGGAGGPYEQYF.

The chain is built from TRBV7-2 and TRBJ2-5; no clear D gene. V lost 0 bases and J 5 bases, leaving 7 bases between the germline ends. The CDR3 is made up of 13 amino acids. The V gene's germline CDR1 is SGHTA and CDR2 FQGNSA. CDR3 DNA: TGTGCCAGCAGCTTAGCGAACAAGGAGACCCAGTACTTC. Its protein product is CASSLANKETQYF.

The chain joins TRBV7-3 to TRBJ2-1; D possibly uses TRBD1 or TRBD2 (5 bases each). V was trimmed by 2 bases and J by 6 bases, leaving 14 bases between them. The V gene's germline CDR1 is SGHTA and CDR2 FQGTGA. The CDR3 is 15 residues long. DNA for the CDR3: TGTGCCAGCAGCTTAGCTCAAGGGACCACCAATGAGCAGTTCTTC. This sequence encodes CASSLAQGTTNEQFF.

The chain couples TRBV28 to TRBJ2-3; 10 bases align to TRBD2. V shed 4 bases and J 1 base; nucleotides not matched to a gene: 11. Germline assignment: CDR1 MDHEN and CDR2 SYDVKM. This CDR3 has 18 residues. The CDR3 nucleotides read TGTGCCAGCAGTTCCCCGTCAGCCCTAGCGGGGGGCACAGATACGCAGTATTTT. It yields the protein CASSSPSALAGGTDTQYF.

This clone was counted between two and nine times. The rearrangement joins TRBV28 to TRBJ2-3; 7 bases are shared with TRBD2. V lost 5 bases and J lost 0; bases outside the gene matches: 8. This CDR3 comprises 16 residues. The germline V gene has CDR1 MDHEN and CDR2 SYDVKM. The DNA for the CDR3 is TGTGCCAGCAGTCGGATTCTAGCGGATAGCACAGATACGCAGTATTTT. Its translation is CASSRILADSTDTQYF.

This clone has more than one count but fewer than ten. V is TRBV11-3 and J is TRBJ2-1; 7 bases fit TRBD2. Germline-derived CDR1 and CDR2 are SGHNT and YENEEA. The CDR3 consists of 17 residues. V gave up 9 bases and J gave up 4 bases; unmatched junction bases: 18. The CDR3 reads CASPRGPWSGNYNEQFF. CDR3 nucleotide sequence: TGTGCCAGTCCCCGTGGGCCATGGAGCGGGAATTACAATGAGCAGTTCTTC.